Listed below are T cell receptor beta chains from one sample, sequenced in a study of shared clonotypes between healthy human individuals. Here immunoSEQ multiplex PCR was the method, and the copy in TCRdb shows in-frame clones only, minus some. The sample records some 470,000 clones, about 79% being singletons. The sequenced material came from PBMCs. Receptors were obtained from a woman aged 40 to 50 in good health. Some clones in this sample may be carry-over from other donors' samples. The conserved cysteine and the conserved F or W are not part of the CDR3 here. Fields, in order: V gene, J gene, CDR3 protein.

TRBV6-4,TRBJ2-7,ASRDREHRYEQY
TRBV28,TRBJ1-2,ASRTDYGYT
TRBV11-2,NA,ASSLNFREHEQY
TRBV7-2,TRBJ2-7,ASSLAATGTSSWYEQY
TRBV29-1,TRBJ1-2,SVDLPGQPYGYT
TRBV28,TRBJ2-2,ASSLRRTGELF
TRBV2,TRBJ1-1,ASSEYGVVAEAF
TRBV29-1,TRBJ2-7,SVAKGSDYSSTYEQY
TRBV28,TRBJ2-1,ASSLQGYEQF
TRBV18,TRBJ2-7,ASSPPGGLAGGGKY
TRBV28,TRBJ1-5,ASSSDRVSNQPQH
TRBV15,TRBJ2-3,ATSKGLRADTQY
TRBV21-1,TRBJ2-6,ASSKAATGTGARGANVLT
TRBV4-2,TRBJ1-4,ASSQPGQGVSANEKLF
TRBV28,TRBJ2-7,ASRTTGTTYEQY
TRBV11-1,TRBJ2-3,ASSRDRGLDTQY
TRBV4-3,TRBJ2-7,ASSQALAVYEQY
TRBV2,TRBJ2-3,ASSDPNRGDTQY
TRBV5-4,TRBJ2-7,ASSLVAGGGAEQY
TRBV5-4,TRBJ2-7,ASSIGQVSYEQY
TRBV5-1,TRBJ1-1,ASSRRVGVTEAF
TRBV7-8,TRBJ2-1,ASSPLAGLTDNEQF
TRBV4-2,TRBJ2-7,ASSQGGTGAEQY
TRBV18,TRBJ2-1,ASSPSPYNEQF
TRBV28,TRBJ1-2,ASSRVPDYGYT
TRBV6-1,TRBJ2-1,ASRYRHESYNEQF
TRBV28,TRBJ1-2,ASSRQGSPYGYT
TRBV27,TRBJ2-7,ASSLASRTSGSYEQY
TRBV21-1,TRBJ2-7,ASSKRGDYEQY
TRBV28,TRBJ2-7,ASSRSGGPSYEQY
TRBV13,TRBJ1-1,ASSLYRGETEAF
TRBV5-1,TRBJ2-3,ASSLKVSAGPTDTQY
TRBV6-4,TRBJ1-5,ASSDSINQPQH
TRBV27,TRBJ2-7,ASSLGGTVREQY
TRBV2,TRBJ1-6,ASSSRDRGGSPLH
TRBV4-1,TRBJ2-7,ASSQGQEYPYEQY
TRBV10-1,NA,ASSESTAPYEQY
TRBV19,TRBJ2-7,ASSNLADQGEQY
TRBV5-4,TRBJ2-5,ASSPRDGSETQY
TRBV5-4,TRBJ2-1,ASSLGQGFYNEQF
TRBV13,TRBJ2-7,ASSPGLAYEQY
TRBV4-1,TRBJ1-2,ASSQGTGTMRYT
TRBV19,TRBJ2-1,ASSIGWNYNEQF
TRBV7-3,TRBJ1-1,ASSLFQGDTEAF
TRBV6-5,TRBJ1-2,ASSYGGRSDYGYT
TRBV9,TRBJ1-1,ASSFSGESTEAF
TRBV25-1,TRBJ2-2,ASSKRGTVNTGELF
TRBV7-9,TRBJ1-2,ASRIGTGTHGYT
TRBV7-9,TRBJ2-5,ASSWGEGTQY
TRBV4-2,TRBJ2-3,ASSQDMGQGGTDTQY
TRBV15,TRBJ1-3,ATSRDSGGITSGNTIY
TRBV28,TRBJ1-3,ASSYRGDAGNTIY
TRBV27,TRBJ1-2,ASRPTGGHGGGYT
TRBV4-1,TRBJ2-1,AGSSGRWSSYNEQF
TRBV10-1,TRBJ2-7,ASRGLAGTRSSYEQY
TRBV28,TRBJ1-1,ASSPRDGHFNTEAF
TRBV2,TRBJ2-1,ASRREGMSNEQF
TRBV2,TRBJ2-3,ASSLSGATDTQY
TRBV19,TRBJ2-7,ARGLLPGYEQY